These T cell receptor beta chains were read from a single sample in a study of blood T cell repertoires in COVID-19. The repertoire was sequenced with immunoSEQ multiplex PCR; TCRdb's copy has only in-frame clones and lacks some. The data contain roughly 220,000 clones, roughly four fifths of them singletons. The sequenced material came from peripheral blood. These receptor sequences come from an elderly woman with COVID-19, enrolled during active disease. The CDR3 runs from the conserved cysteine through the conserved F or W. Each record gives: J gene, clone size, V gene, D gene, CDR3 DNA, CDR3 protein. The D gene is left open where the match is weak. Clone size, where shown, is once, few, many, or a class for clones that have expanded.

TRBJ1-2,few,TRBV5-1,NA,TGCGCCAGCAGCCCCGGGAGCGGAAACGGGGGCTACACCTTC,CASSPGSGNGGYTF
TRBJ1-5,NA,TRBV9,NA,TGTGCCAGCAGCCGGGGGGCAGGGTTGGATAGCAATCAGCCCCAGCATTTT,CASSRGAGLDSNQPQHF
TRBJ1-2,NA,TRBV20-1,TRBD1,TGCAGTGCTAGTTCATTCGGACAGGGGGCGGATGGCTACACCTTC,CSASSFGQGADGYTF
TRBJ2-7,NA,TRBV7-2,NA,TGTGCCAGCAGCTTAGCCTTCGCGGGTGAGCAGTACTTC,CASSLAFAGEQYF
TRBJ1-3,NA,TRBV3-1/TRBV3-2,NA,TGTGCCAGCAGCCAAAGGAGTCCAGGGAGAAACACCATATATTTT,CASSQRSPGRNTIYF
TRBJ1-1,few,TRBV6-5,NA,TGTGCCAGCACCATGAACACTGAAGCTTTCTTT,CASTMNTEAFF
TRBJ1-5,once,TRBV6-5,NA,TGTGCCAGCAGGAGAGGCAATCAGCCCCAGCATTTT,CASRRGNQPQHF
TRBJ1-2,few,TRBV29-1,NA,TGCAGCGCCTTGGGATTGGCCCGGGAAGACTATGGCTACACCTTC,CSALGLAREDYGYTF
TRBJ2-5,NA,TRBV5-1,NA,TGCGCCAGCAGCTTCTATCCGGATAGCGAGACCCAGTACTTC,CASSFYPDSETQYF
TRBJ1-4,NA,TRBV6-5,NA,TGTGCCAGCAGGAGGGGGTGGACTAATGAAAAACTGTTTTTT,CASRRGWTNEKLFF
TRBJ1-1,NA,TRBV9,TRBD1,TGTGCCAGCAGCGAGGGGGCCTCGACCACTGAAGCTTTCTTT,CASSEGASTTEAFF
TRBJ2-7,NA,TRBV18,NA,TGTGCCAGCTCACCACCCAGGGTTTCTGCCTCCTACGAGCAGTACTTC,CASSPPRVSASYEQYF
TRBJ1-3,few,TRBV7-2,NA,TGTGCCAGCAGCCTTCACAGGTCTGGAAACACCATATATTTT,CASSLHRSGNTIYF
TRBJ2-3,NA,TRBV6-6,TRBD2,TGTGCCAGCATAAGACTAGCGGGGTCCACAGATACGCAGTATTTT,CASIRLAGSTDTQYF
TRBJ2-7,NA,TRBV5-6,NA,TGTGCCAGCAGCTTCGACAGGTTGGTCTCCTACGAGCAGTACTTC,CASSFDRLVSYEQYF
TRBJ2-1,NA,TRBV18,NA,TGTGCCAGCTCACGGGGAGCTCCCTACAATGAGCAGTTCTTC,CASSRGAPYNEQFF
TRBJ1-1,once,TRBV11-1,NA,TGTGCCAGCAGGGCCCCGGGGGGGCCGAACACTGAAGCTTTCTTT,CASRAPGGPNTEAFF
TRBJ1-1,NA,TRBV9,TRBD1,TGTGCCAGCAGCCCCCGACAGGGGACCGGAGCGGCTGAAGCTTTCTTT,CASSPRQGTGAAEAFF
TRBJ2-7,few,TRBV5-5,NA,TGTGCCAGCAGCTTATTACAGGGTCTAAGGGCCTACGAGCAGTACTTC,CASSLLQGLRAYEQYF
TRBJ2-3,few,TRBV30,NA,TGTGCCTGGAGTGTACAGGCAGATACGCAGTATTTT,CAWSVQADTQYF
TRBJ1-5,NA,TRBV3-1/TRBV3-2,NA,TGTGCCAGCAGCCAATACAGCTCCAATCAGCCCCAGCATTTT,CASSQYSSNQPQHF
TRBJ1-2,NA,TRBV7-8,NA,TGTGCCAGCACTACCGCGGGGGCAGGGCTGGAGGGCTACACCTTC,CASTTAGAGLEGYTF
TRBJ1-2,NA,TRBV3-1/TRBV3-2,TRBD1,TGTGCCAGCAGCCCCCGGGACAGGGGGTCGAATGGCTACACCTTC,CASSPRDRGSNGYTF
TRBJ1-1,NA,TRBV3-1/TRBV3-2,NA,TGTGCCAGCAGCCAAGAAGGAGAGAACACTGAAGCTTTCTTT,CASSQEGENTEAFF
TRBJ1-2,NA,TRBV2,NA,TGTGCCAGCAGTGAAAAGGGGAACTATGGCTACACCTTC,CASSEKGNYGYTF
TRBJ2-7,NA,TRBV20-1,NA,TGCAGTGCCCATCAAACCTACGAGCAGTACTTC,CSAHQTYEQYF
TRBJ1-5,NA,TRBV5-8,NA,TGTGCCAGCACCCGTACGGGACATAGCAATCAGCCCCAGCATTTT,CASTRTGHSNQPQHF
TRBJ1-2,NA,TRBV5-6,NA,TGTGCCAGCTTGGGCAGGACTAACTATGGCTACACCTTC,CASLGRTNYGYTF
TRBJ1-1,once,TRBV18,NA,TGTGCCAGCTCATTCAGGGGTGGCACTGAAGCTTTCTTT,CASSFRGGTEAFF
TRBJ2-7,NA,TRBV5-8,NA,TGTGCCAGCAGCTTGGCGGGGGAGCAGTACTTC,CASSLAGEQYF
TRBJ1-1,NA,TRBV5-8,NA,TGTGCCAGCAGCTTGGGTCTCCGGCAGATTGGGAGGACCAACACTGAAGCTTTCTTT,CASSLGLRQIGRTNTEAFF
TRBJ2-5,NA,TRBV6-2/TRBV6-3,TRBD2,TGTGCCAGCAGTTACTCAGGACTAGTGGGGGAGACCCAGTACTTC,CASSYSGLVGETQYF
TRBJ2-1,NA,TRBV3-1/TRBV3-2,NA,TGTGCCAGCAGCCTTCTCTCGGGGAACAATGAGCAGTTCTTC,CASSLLSGNNEQFF
TRBJ2-1,NA,TRBV9,TRBD2,TGTGCCAGCAGCGCAAGCGGGGGGGCTTTCAATGAGCAGTTCTTC,CASSASGGAFNEQFF
TRBJ2-1,NA,TRBV2,TRBD1,TGTGCCAGCAGGGCAGACAGGGGTGAGCAGTTCTTC,CASRADRGEQFF
TRBJ1-2,NA,TRBV5-1,NA,TGCGCCAGCAGCCCACAGCAGAGTCTGAACTATGGCTACACCTTC,CASSPQQSLNYGYTF
TRBJ2-1,NA,TRBV7-9,TRBD2,TGTGCCAGCAGCTTAGCGTGGGCTAGCGGGAACTACAATGAGCAGTTCTTC,CASSLAWASGNYNEQFF
TRBJ2-7,NA,TRBV11-1,NA,TGTGCCAGCTCGAGTGTCGGGACTCCATTCTACGAGCAGTACTTC,CASSSVGTPFYEQYF
TRBJ1-2,NA,TRBV7-2,NA,TGTGCCAGCAGCTTAGAACCAGTCTCCTATGGCTACACCTTC,CASSLEPVSYGYTF
TRBJ2-5,NA,TRBV9,TRBD2,TGTGCCAGCAGCGTAGGCCCTCCCGGGCTAGCGGCCCAAGGGACCCAGTACTTC,CASSVGPPGLAAQGTQYF
TRBJ2-5,NA,TRBV2,NA,TGTGCCAGCAGTGAAGCGGGTCTAGCCAACGAGTACTTC,CASSEAGLANEYF
TRBJ2-2,NA,TRBV5-1,TRBD2,TGCGCCAGCAGTCAAGGGTCTAGCGGGAAGAACACCGGGGAGCTGTTTTTT,CASSQGSSGKNTGELFF
TRBJ1-2,NA,TRBV28,NA,TGTGCCAGCATCCCGGCCGGGGGAAACTATGGCTACACCTTC,CASIPAGGNYGYTF